This T cell receptor beta chain was documented in a study of T cells in Graves' hyperthyroidism and ophthalmopathy. Researchers amplified the TCR beta CDR3 regions from RNA transcripts. The HTBI primer set was used in a first-round RT-PCR of the TCR CDR3. TCRdb redid the calling of the multiplex PCR reads with MiXCR, one entry per CDR3 protein. The table lists over 200,000 distinct CDR3 sequences, 15% to 20% of them singletons, with about 45% in the top ten. General study points: Also found in blood were most expanded thyroid clonotypes above 0.001. Through a model of 13 V-J features, ophthalmopathy was separated from stable hyperthyroidism. Model-based prediction identified ophthalmopathy a median about 6.8 months prior to its onset.

With respect to this clonotype: Its specificity is not known.

On the basis of clinical symptoms, serum thyroxine and TRAb, thyroid ultrasound and orbital computed tomography, diagnoses were made. The germline V gene has CDR1 KGHDR and CDR2 SFDVKD. This CDR3 is built from 17 residues. V gave up 9 bases and J gave up 2 bases, with 24 bases separating them. The V gene is TRBV24-1, the J gene TRBJ2-5, with unresolved D. The specimen was blood. The receptor was isolated from a man aged 35 to 55 with Graves' hyperthyroidism. The CDR3 bases are TGTGCCACCTTCGTTCGCGCGGCAGCAATAAAACAAGAGACCCAGTACTTC. Translation: CATFVRAAAIKQETQYF.